This T cell receptor (beta chain) was recovered during a study of cytomegalovirus exposure and HLA in healthy donors. PCR employed 60 Vbeta and 13 Jbeta primers. Clones were read by immunoSEQ multiplex PCR, and TCRdb kept only the in-frame ones, dropping some. The table includes some 80,000 clones, around three quarters detected once. Donors in the study were healthy people who gave bone marrow. General study findings and limits: Investigators reported 150 to 200 TCR beta chains as tied to cytomegalovirus. Later on, an analysis found that several of the most significant clusters appeared to be linked to common viral pathogens, which included parvovirus B19.

Worth noting for this clone: Its antigen is not known.

Sample: PBMCs. This TCR derives from a man between 35 and 55 years old in good health and CMV-seronegative.

The CDR3 DNA sequence: TGTGCCAGCAGTTCTACAGGGGGATACACTGAAGCTTTCTTT. Protein: CASSSTGGYTEAFF. The chain couples TRBV7-3 to TRBJ1-1; 8 positions agree with TRBD1. The CDR3 has 14 residues. Germline V CDR1 and CDR2: SGHTA, FQGTGA. With 6 bases clipped from V and 3 bases from J, the junction kept 6 bases outside the gene matches.